This T cell receptor (beta chain) was sequenced in a study of T cell changes during pregnancy in multiple sclerosis. The CDR3 is 15 amino acids. Germline CDR1 reads SGHVS; CDR2 reads FQNEAQ. Germline trimming cut 4 bases from V and 4 bases from J; bases unmatched to any gene: 9. Sequencing used immunoSEQ multiplex PCR; TCRdb keeps in-frame clones, though not all of them. This sample yields some 80,000 clones, of which under 95% are seen a single time; approximately 2.5% belongs to the top ten. This sample comprised peripheral blood, obtained before pregnancy. The source is a female donor with multiple sclerosis, enrolled in a pregnancy study. The rearrangement joins TRBV7-8 to TRBJ2-7, with 8 bases that match TRBD2. The CDR3 DNA is TGTGCCAGCAGCTCCAGAATAGCGGGAAATTACGAGCAGTACTTC. It encodes CASSSRIAGNYEQYF.